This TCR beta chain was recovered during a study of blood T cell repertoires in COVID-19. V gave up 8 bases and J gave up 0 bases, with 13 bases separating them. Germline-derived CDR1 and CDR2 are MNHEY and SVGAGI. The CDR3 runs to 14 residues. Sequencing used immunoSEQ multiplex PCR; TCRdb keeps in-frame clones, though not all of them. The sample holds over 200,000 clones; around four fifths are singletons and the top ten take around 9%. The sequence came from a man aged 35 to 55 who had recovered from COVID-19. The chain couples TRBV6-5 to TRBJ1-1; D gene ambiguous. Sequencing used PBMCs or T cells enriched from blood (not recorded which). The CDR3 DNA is TGTGCCAGCTCCCTAACGTCCCTGAACACTGAAGCTTTCTTT. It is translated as CASSLTSLNTEAFF.